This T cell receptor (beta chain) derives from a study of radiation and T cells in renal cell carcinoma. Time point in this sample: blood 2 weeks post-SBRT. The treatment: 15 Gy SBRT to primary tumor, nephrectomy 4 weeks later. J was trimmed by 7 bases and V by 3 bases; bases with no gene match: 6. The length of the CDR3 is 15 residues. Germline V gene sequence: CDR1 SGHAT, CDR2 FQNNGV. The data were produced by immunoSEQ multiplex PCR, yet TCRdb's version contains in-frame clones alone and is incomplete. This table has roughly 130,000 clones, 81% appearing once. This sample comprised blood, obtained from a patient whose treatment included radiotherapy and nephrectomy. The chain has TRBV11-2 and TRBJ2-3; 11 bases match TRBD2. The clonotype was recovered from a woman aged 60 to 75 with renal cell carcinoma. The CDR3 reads CASSLETSGTNTQYF. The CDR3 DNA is TGTGCCAGCAGCTTGGAGACTAGCGGGACTAATACGCAGTATTTT.